The T cell receptor (beta chain) described here comes from a study of blood T cell repertoires in COVID-19 (dated by TCRdb to 2019 to 2021). Background for the entire study: Samples from collaborators originated in the United States, Italy and Spain and spanned both the acute and convalescent phases of COVID-19. The repertoires were released in a freely available public database intended as a resource for research on the immune response to SARS-CoV-2. The samples were drawn from two sources: the first 160 participants of the ongoing ImmuneRACE study, and over 950 subjects contributed by 6 global collaborators. Where HLA class I and class II types were available, the types were taken from metadata supplied by the sample provider, not from assay-based typing. Sample metadata almost always included a de-identified subject ID, COVID-19 status, age in years and sex. Deeply sampled blood TCRbeta repertoires from subjects exposed to, actively infected with, or recovered from COVID-19 were included in the dataset. The material from the prospective study consisted of cDNA or gDNA derived from T cells, B-cell-depleted T cells, or PBMCs.

Participants in the prospective study were enrolled through a virtual design, were aged about 18 to 89 years, and lived in fewer than 30 United States geographic areas. In the prospective study, participants were assigned to cohorts based on the clinical history participants reported in a screening survey and a study questionnaire. ImmuneRACE Cohort 3 recovered participants were defined by two consecutive negative NP/OP PCR tests, healthcare professional clearance, or symptom resolution. Each participant in the prospective study had whole blood, serum and a nasopharyngeal or oropharyngeal swab collected by mobile phlebotomists. Additional blood draws and questionnaires over an approximately 2-month period could optionally be provided by prospective study participants. Before DNA extraction, prospective study blood samples were shipped either frozen or at room temperature. The full study reports these points: Clinical and demographic metadata were provided uncurated, with the amount varying by source and participant.

To note about this clone: Its antigen has not been determined. No much larger clone is present one base from it, and per-base qualities are unavailable.

Including cysteine and phenylalanine, the CDR3 has 15 amino acids. The kept DNA is CDR3 alone, 45 bases in frame from the first base. At the junction V is shortened by 2 bases and J by 2 bases; bases outside the gene matches: 5. Taken from the germline V gene, the CDR1 and CDR2 loops are MDHEN and SYDVKM. The immunoSEQ Assay, a bias-controlled multiplex PCR, was used to amplify TCRbeta CDR3 regions from genomic DNA. Under the source paper's analysis protocol: Within the assay, amplification of reference gene primers was used to estimate how many nucleated cells each sample contained. To quantify the absolute abundance of each unique TCRbeta CDR3 rearrangement, sequence reads were collapsed and filtered. For each sample, productive Simpson clonality was calculated as the square root of Simpson's diversity index over productive rearrangements. TCRdb mirrors the immuneACCESS table, restricted to in-frame sequences. Some clones are absent from its copies; in checked studies, under half trace to an unresolved V gene, and the reason for the others is unknown. Clone size and the V and J calls come from that table; the DNA yielded D and trimming. The sample contains approximately 230,000 clones, approximately 84% of them found a single time. The ten largest clones represent approximately 16% of the sample.

The TCR comes from a middle-aged man who had recovered from COVID-19. The rearrangement joined TRBV28 to TRBJ1-1, with 7 bases aligning to TRBD1. The sample consisted of PBMCs or T cells enriched from blood (not recorded which). Read as DNA, the sequence is TGTGCCAGCAGTTTAGGAGGGGGCGCAAACACTGAAGCTTTCTTT. Translated, it reads CASSLGGGANTEAFF.